This entry describes one T cell receptor (beta chain). Its antigen is still unknown. No base qualities exist here, and no much larger clone lies one base off it. V and J lose 8 bases and 3 bases, and a span of 8 bases separates them. The CDR3 numbers 12 residues from cysteine through phenylalanine. Kept here is only the CDR3 DNA, which spans 36 bases and is read in frame from base 1. Sequencing relied on an Illumina HiSeq 2000. TCR beta chain libraries were generated by multiplex PCR amplification. High-throughput sequencing was used to analyze the amplified TCR beta chain products. The public reads were quality trimmed at Q25 with fastp and then assembled into clones with MiXCR by TCRdb, keeping productive beta chains. Rows are unified per CDR3 protein, each entry keeping the most common DNA and genes. The sample table contains approximately 15,000 distinct CDR3 sequences; only one count was recorded for 60% to 70% of them. The ten biggest clones cover approximately 20% of the sample.

This entry is derived from a study of breast tumors, draining lymph nodes, adjacent tissues (dated by TCRdb to 2016 to 2017). Turning to the overall study: In breast cancer patients, the study compared the TCR beta repertoires of tumor, adjacent nontumor tissue and axillary lymph nodes. The study was designed to assess the relationships and possible T-cell exchange between tumor, surrounding tissue and draining lymph node repertoires in human breast cancer.

Results and caveats for the whole study, not just this receptor: T-cell repertoire diversity in tumors was found to be lower than in lymph nodes but higher than in nontumor tissue, and preferential V and J gene usage was observed. The study presented the conclusion that tumor T cells originate in lymph nodes as consistent with a hypothesis, not as something directly demonstrated. The similarity between tumor and nontumor tissue repertoires was significantly greater in luminal-like breast cancer than in basal-like breast cancer. The data were judged consistent with most tumor T cells deriving from the lymph node and then expanding within tumor tissue.

Adjacent samples were composed of nontumor breast tissue surrounding the tumor. This sequence uses TRBV12-3 or TRBV12-4 and TRBJ1-3; the D gene assignment is ambiguous. The TCR originated in a female donor with breast cancer. Some clones in this sample may be carry-over from other donors' samples. The sequenced material came from tumor-adjacent breast tissue. The DNA reads as follows: TGTGCCAGCGAAGCGGATGGAAACACCATATATTTT. This gives the protein CASEADGNTIYF.